The clone carrying this T cell receptor beta chain was seen more than once but under ten times. The source of the sample is a study of blood T cell repertoires in COVID-19. The CDR3 is 13 residues long. As processed by the authors: Counts of nucleated cells, estimated from reference gene primer amplification, were obtained. Method: immunoSEQ multiplex PCR; TCRdb's copy keeps in-frame clones and lacks some. The D gene and trimming were derived from the DNA, and the V and J assignments and clone size from that table. This sample has 120,000 to 150,000 clones; under 85% occur once, and the top ten carry roughly 1.5%.

Material for sequencing was peripheral blood. This rearrangement joins TRBV12-2 to TRBJ1-5; the table's D call TRBD1 went unverified against the DNA. TRBV12-2 is a pseudogene segment. The clonotype comes from a human donor in a cohort sampled during active COVID-19. The CDR3 DNA sequence: TGTGCAAGTCGCATAAGGGGGAGTCAGCCCCAGCATTTT. Its protein product is CASRIRGSQPQHF.